These 11 T cell receptor beta chains came from one sample sequenced in a study of blood T cell repertoires in COVID-19. Some clones are missing from TCRdb's copy, which holds only in-frame ones; the method was immunoSEQ multiplex PCR. The sample has fewer than 30,000 clones; around nine tenths are singletons. Source material: peripheral blood. The receptors here all came from a man aged 45-60 years with active COVID-19.

This chain connects TRBV9 to TRBJ2-1; TRBD1 matches 7 bases. The length of the CDR3 is 15 residues. J gave up 4 bases and V 4 bases, and 8 bases lay outside the gene matches. Germline CDR1 is SGDLS and CDR2 is YYNGEE. CDR3 region: CASSPRTGTYNEQFF. CDR3 DNA: TGTGCCAGCAGCCCACGGACAGGAACATACAATGAGCAGTTCTTC.

This chain links TRBV6-5 with TRBJ1-3; 12 positions match TRBD1. Looked up from germline, CDR1 is MNHEY and CDR2 is SVGAGI. V dropped 8 bases and J dropped 3; count of bases not matched to a gene: 2. The CDR3 contains 14 residues. This CDR3 reads CASGTGGFGNTIYF. As DNA, the CDR3 is TGTGCCAGCGGGACAGGGGGCTTTGGAAACACCATATATTTT.

The chain is built from TRBV25-1 and TRBJ1-1, with 8 bases that match TRBD1. The V and J ends lost 2 bases and 5 bases, in that order; junction bases with no gene match: 7. The germline gives CDR1 MGHDK, CDR2 SYGVNS. The CDR3 extends over 15 amino acids. The CDR3 sequence: CASSEDRGGGTEAFF. The CDR3 DNA is TGTGCCAGCAGTGAAGACAGGGGAGGAGGGACTGAAGCTTTCTTT.

This chain connects TRBV27 to TRBJ1-4; D gene ambiguous. CDR1 is MNHEY and CDR2 is SMNVEV in the germline V gene (reference sequence). The CDR3 totals 14 residues. Trimming took off 5 bases at V and 6 bases at J, with 13 bases between the two ends. The CDR3 protein is CASSRSFQDEKLFF. In nucleotides, the CDR3 is TGTGCCAGCAGTCGGTCGTTTCAGGATGAAAAACTGTTTTTT.

In this sample, this clone turned up once. The chain recombines TRBV3-1 (or the pseudogene TRBV3-2) with TRBJ2-1; 7 bases line up with TRBD2. Germline values: CDR1 LGHDT, CDR2 YNNKEL (reference sequence). The CDR3 length is 17 residues. The trim removed 2 bases at V and 12 bases at J, leaving 19 bases unmatched. The DNA of the CDR3 is TGTGCCAGCAGCCAACGCCCCCTCCCTCCAGCGGGGTACGTGCAGTTCTTC. Amino acids: CASSQRPLPPAGYVQFF.

The rearrangement uses TRBV4-3 and TRBJ2-3; 10 nucleotides match TRBD2. CDR1 is LGHNA, CDR2 YSLEER, per germline. V lost 0 bases, J lost 2 bases, and 11 bases stayed unmatched. The CDR3 is 19 amino acids. CDR3 protein: CASSQELAAGGYTTDTQYF. The CDR3 DNA reads as TGCGCCAGCAGCCAAGAGTTGGCAGCGGGGGGGTATACCACAGATACGCAGTATTTT.

The chain joins TRBV3-1 (or the pseudogene TRBV3-2) to TRBJ2-1; D gene unclear. The V and J ends lost 1 base and 9 bases respectively, with 10 bases between them. The CDR3 has 13 amino acids. Per germline, CDR1 LGHDT and CDR2 YNNKEL (reference sequence). In nucleotides, the CDR3 is TGTGCCAGCAGCCAAGTCCCGTCCGGTGAGCAGTTCTTC. It encodes CASSQVPSGEQFF.

The chain carries TRBV7-2 and TRBJ1-1, with TRBD1 identical over 8 bases. Germline V gene data show CDR1 as SGHTA and CDR2 as FQGNSA. V trimming: 7 bases; J trimming: 7 bases; junction bases outside the gene matches: 5. The CDR3 loop spans 12 amino acids. This CDR3 reads CASTTGGNEAFF. CDR3 bases: TGTGCCAGCACCACAGGGGGAAATGAAGCTTTCTTT.

This clone has a single count. This rearrangement joins TRBV5-1 to TRBJ2-1; no clear D gene. V shed 0 bases and J shed 4 bases, with 8 bases lying between them. From germline, CDR1 is SGHRS and CDR2 YFSETQ. The length of the CDR3 is 14 residues. CDR3 sequence: CASSLEQLYNEQFF. CDR3 DNA sequence: TGCGCCAGCAGCTTGGAACAGCTATACAATGAGCAGTTCTTC. Using reference TRBV5-1 and TRBJ2-1 for the parts outside the CDR3, the full variable domain is KAGVTQTPRYLIKTRGQQVTLSCSPISGHRSVSWYQQTPGQGLQFLFEYFSETQRNKGNFPGRFSGRQFSNSRSEMNVSTLELGDSALYLCASSLEQLYNEQFFGPGTRLTVL.

The chain recombines TRBV6-2 or TRBV6-3 with TRBJ2-1, with TRBD2 matching 7 bases. The CDR3 length is 15 residues. From germline, CDR1 is MNHEY and CDR2 SVGEGT. V dropped 2 bases and J dropped 6; count of bases not matched to a gene: 7. CDR3: CASSYKGLGPNEQFF. In DNA form, the CDR3 reads TGTGCCAGCAGTTACAAAGGACTAGGTCCCAATGAGCAGTTCTTC.

The CDR3 loop reads CASSPSDSLGGEQYF. In DNA form, the CDR3 reads TGCGCCAGCAGCCCATCGGACAGTCTAGGAGGCGAGCAGTACTTC. The chain carries TRBV5-1 and TRBJ2-7; tentatively, D is TRBD1 (6 bases). The V gene lost 4 bases and the J gene lost 6 bases, with 20 bases spanning the gap. This CDR3 is built from 15 residues. The germline gives CDR1 SGHRS, CDR2 YFSETQ.